The 21 T cell receptor beta chains below come from one sample, sequenced in a study of identical twins. TCRdb recomputed calls from the 5' RACE reads with MiXCR, one row per CDR3 protein. The profile shows more than 400,000 distinct CDR3 sequences, around 15% of them singletons. The same specimen was also included in a second study, on yellow fever vaccine responses in identical twins.

Specimen: CD4+ T cells sorted from blood. Receptors originate from a woman aged 18-29 years in good health.

The chain uses TRBV18 and TRBJ2-7; 14 nucleotides match TRBD2. The length of the CDR3 is 15 residues. V was pared by 2 bases and J by 4 bases, with 1 base of the junction left unmatched. CDR1 KGHSH and CDR2 LQKENI come from the germline V gene. The DNA of the CDR3 is TGTGCCAGCTCACCAGGGACTAGCGGGGGTTACGAGCAGTACGTC. Its translation is CASSPGTSGGYEQYV.

The table lists this clonotype with a few counts. The chain couples TRBV6-1 to TRBJ1-1; D may be TRBD1 (6 bases). Germline CDR1 is MNHNS and CDR2 is SASEGT. V was trimmed by 8 bases and J by 3 bases, leaving 16 bases between them. This CDR3 comprises 14 residues. CDR3 nucleotide sequence: TGTGCCAGCCTCGCCGCGGGGGGCCACACTGAAGCTTTCTTT. Residues: CASLAAGGHTEAFF.

This clonotype has just a few counts. This chain connects TRBV28 to TRBJ2-7, with no clear D. Looked up from germline, CDR1 is MDHEN and CDR2 is SYDVKM. Trimming cost V 7 bases and J 4 bases, with 14 bases left between them. The CDR3 contains 13 residues. The CDR3 DNA follows: TGTGCCAGCAACGTGGGCCGTGGATACGAGCAGTACTTC. It encodes CASNVGRGYEQYF. The full variable domain, with the rest looked up from reference TRBV28 and TRBJ2-7, is DVKVTQSSRYLVKRTGEKVFLECVQDMDHENMFWYRQDPGLGLRLIYFSYDVKMKEKGDIPEGYSVSREKKERFSLILESASTNQTSMYLCASNVGRGYEQYFGPGTRLTVT.

The table lists this clonotype with many counts. The rearrangement links TRBV10-3 to TRBJ2-7; D is uncertain. The germline CDR1 and CDR2 sequences are ENHRY and SYGVKD. V was clipped by 0 bases and J by 5 bases, with 2 bases between them. The CDR3 is 11 amino acids. The CDR3 region is CAISESHEQYF. The CDR3 bases are TGTGCCATCAGTGAGTCGCACGAGCAGTACTTC.

This clonotype was detected only a few times. The chain has TRBV2 and TRBJ1-5; D uncertain. CDR3 length equals 13 residues. V lost 9 bases and J lost 0, with 9 bases in between. Germline values: CDR1 SNHLY, CDR2 FYNNEI. CDR3 loop: CASQADSNQPQHF. CDR3 nucleotide sequence: TGTGCCAGTCAGGCAGATAGCAATCAGCCCCAGCATTTT.

In its sample, this clonotype was seen a few times. The chain links TRBV20-1 to TRBJ2-5; weak D call: TRBD1 (6 bases). Germline V gene data show CDR1 as DFQATT and CDR2 as SNEGSKA (reference sequence). The CDR3 covers 13 residues. Trimming shortened V by 4 bases and J by 2 bases, and 11 bases separated the two germline ends. CDR3 protein: CSATLTGQETQYF. The CDR3 DNA sequence: TGCAGTGCTACATTGACAGGACAAGAGACCCAGTACTTC.

The gene calls are TRBV6-5 and TRBJ2-3; D gene ambiguous. CDR3 length: 14 amino acids. CDR1 and CDR2 (germline): MNHEY, SVGAGI. Between the trimmed V and J ends, which lost 2 bases and 2 bases, there was a span of 8 bases. CDR3 DNA sequence: TGTGCCAGCAGTTACCGGCAGCTCACAGATACGCAGTATTTT. Translation gives CASSYRQLTDTQYF.

The V gene is TRBV20-1, the J gene TRBJ2-2; D not certain. This CDR3 comprises 14 residues. CDR1 and CDR2 from the germline V gene are DFQATT and SNEGSKA (reference sequence). V was shortened by 5 bases and J by 2 bases, with 12 bases between the two germline ends. The CDR3 is CSAQRAPNTGELFF. CDR3 bases: TGCAGTGCTCAACGAGCCCCTAACACCGGGGAGCTGTTTTTT.

The J gene is TRBJ1-2, the V gene TRBV6-5; 7 nucleotides line up with TRBD1. Per germline, CDR1 MNHEY and CDR2 SVGAGI. This CDR3 has 11 amino acids. The ends lost 5 bases at V and 14 bases at J; junction bases unmatched: 8. The CDR3 reads CASSTGTAWTF. CDR3 DNA sequence: TGTGCCAGCAGTACCGGGACAGCGTGGACCTTC.

The V gene is TRBV20-1, the J gene TRBJ1-2, with 8 bases aligning to TRBD1. With V trimmed by 5 bases and J by 0 bases, 2 bases remained unmatched. The CDR3 is 13 amino acids. Germline CDR1 DFQATT, CDR2 SNEGSKA (reference sequence). The CDR3 coding sequence is TGCAGTGCTGGACAGGGTGCTAACTATGGCTACACCTTC. Residues: CSAGQGANYGYTF.

The chain has TRBV5-5 and TRBJ2-7; D may be TRBD1 (5 bases). Trimming left V 3 bases short and J 4 bases short, with 11 bases between. This CDR3 is built from 13 residues. CDR1 and CDR2 (germline): SGHKS, YYEKEE (reference sequence). CDR3 residues: CASSSIQGYEQYV. CDR3 DNA: TGTGCCAGCAGCTCAATCCAGGGATACGAGCAGTACGTC.

This chain connects TRBV10-3 to TRBJ1-4; D perhaps matches TRBD1 (5 bases). Germline CDR1 reads ENHRY; CDR2 reads SYGVKD. V shed 4 bases and J shed 8 bases, with 14 bases lying between them. The CDR3 sequence is 14 residues long. The CDR3 region has the DNA TGTGCCATCAGTGGGTCGGGGACGAAGGAAAAACTGTTTTTT. This sequence encodes CAISGSGTKEKLFF.

This clonotype turned up a few times. This chain uses TRBV2 with TRBJ2-5; D might be TRBD2 (7 bases). Germline lookup yields CDR1 SNHLY and CDR2 FYNNEI. V lost 3 bases and J lost 1, with 15 bases in between. CDR3 size: 16 residues. The CDR3 sequence is CASSEDWRGPQETQYF. In DNA form, the CDR3 reads TGTGCCAGCAGTGAGGATTGGCGGGGGCCCCAAGAGACCCAGTACTTC.

This clonotype was observed a few times. This chain connects TRBV10-3 to TRBJ2-7, with 8 bases lining up with TRBD1. The CDR3 covers 15 residues. The germline CDR1 and CDR2 sequences are ENHRY and SYGVKD. The junction had 12 bases not matched to a gene; V was cut back by 7 bases and J by 4 bases. The CDR3 loop is CAIMGSGQVRYEQYF. DNA of the CDR3: TGTGCCATCATGGGGTCGGGACAGGTCAGGTACGAGCAGTACTTC.

Turning to this clonotype: A much larger clone differs by one base, so this may be a read error. This sequence joins TRBV12-3 or TRBV12-4 and TRBJ2-2; TRBD2 aligns across 9 bases. V trimming: 8 bases; J trimming: 7 bases; junction bases outside the gene matches: 11. The CDR3 is 15 residues long. The CDR3 DNA sequence: TGTGCCAGCGGTTCGCCGGGCGGGAGGGTCGGGGAGCTGTTTTTT. Protein: CASGSPGGRVGELFF.

Ten or more counts support this clonotype. V is TRBV10-3 and J is TRBJ2-2; no definite D call. The CDR3 loop spans 15 amino acids. V was pared by 2 bases and J by 3 bases, with 10 bases between. CDR1 and CDR2 from the germline V gene are ENHRY and SYGVKD. CDR3 sequence: CAISEVAQDTGELFF. The CDR3 DNA reads as TGTGCCATCAGTGAGGTAGCCCAAGACACCGGGGAGCTGTTTTTT.

CDR3: CASSYTGGGTQYF. Written as DNA, the CDR3 is TGTGCCAGCAGTTATACAGGGGGTGGGACCCAGTACTTC. The chain is built from TRBV12-3 or TRBV12-4 and TRBJ2-5; 8 bases match TRBD1. The CDR3 runs 13 residues. The V segment lost 4 bases and the J segment 7 bases; nucleotides outside the gene matches: 5.

The chain uses TRBV4-2 and TRBJ2-3, with 7 positions matching TRBD2. With 6 bases clipped from V and 4 bases from J, the junction kept 10 bases outside the gene matches. Per the germline V gene, CDR1 is LGHNA and CDR2 is YNFKEQ. This CDR3 spans 15 amino acids. The CDR3 is CASRHESLAADTQYF. The CDR3 nucleotides are TGTGCCAGCAGACACGAATCCCTAGCGGCAGATACGCAGTATTTT.

The chain links TRBV5-6 to TRBJ2-1; a possible D gene is TRBD1 (5 bases). Trimming removed 0 bases from V and 4 bases from J, with 14 bases in between. This CDR3 is built from 16 residues. The germline V gene has CDR1 SGHDT and CDR2 YYEEEE. CDR3 nucleotides: TGTGCCAGCAGCTTGGGGTCAGGGTCTATATACAATGAGCAGTTCTTC. It is translated as CASSLGSGSIYNEQFF.

The genes are TRBV6-5 and TRBJ1-6; no firm D call. CDR3 length: 15 residues. Per germline, CDR1 MNHEY and CDR2 SVGAGI. V was shortened by 0 bases and J by 5 bases, with 8 bases between the two germline ends. In DNA, the CDR3 is TGTGCCAGCAGTTACTCTGCCAGGAATAATTCACCCCTCCACTTT. As protein: CASSYSARNNSPLHF.

In this sample, this clonotype turned up many times. The rearrangement uses TRBV4-2 and TRBJ2-1, with TRBD2 matching over 7 bases. The CDR3 has 16 amino acids. Losses at the gene ends were 0 bases for V and 1 base for J; bases not matched to a gene: 3. Per the germline V gene, CDR1 is LGHNA and CDR2 is YNFKEQ. CDR3: CASSQELAESYNEQFF. The CDR3 coding sequence is TGTGCCAGCAGCCAAGAGCTAGCGGAATCCTACAATGAGCAGTTCTTC.